This TCR beta chain is from a study of blood T cell repertoires in COVID-19 (dated by TCRdb to about 2020). Concerning the study at large: Samples from collaborators originated in the United States, Italy and Spain and spanned both the acute and convalescent phases of COVID-19. The material from the prospective study consisted of cDNA or gDNA derived from T cells, B-cell-depleted T cells, or PBMCs. Subjects who had been exposed to COVID-19, were actively infected with it, or had recovered from it provided the deeply sampled blood TCRbeta repertoires that made up the dataset. The repertoires were made available in a free public database intended to serve as a resource for research on the immune response to SARS-CoV-2. Samples were obtained from the ongoing ImmuneRACE study (first 160 participants) and from 1,200 or so subjects provided by 6 global collaborators. Sample metadata almost always included a de-identified subject ID, COVID-19 status, age in years and sex. Where HLA class I and class II types were available, the types were taken from metadata supplied by the sample provider, not from assay-based typing. The research as a whole found: How much clinical and demographic metadata was included differed by source and by participant, and the metadata was provided uncurated.

This clone was seen a single time. Its antigen target is currently unknown. One junction end disagrees with the germline gene, perhaps due to a read error. Reading from cysteine to phenylalanine, the CDR3 counts 12 amino acids. The kept DNA is CDR3 alone, 36 bases in frame from the first base. The germline V gene provides CDR1 MDHEN and CDR2 SYDVKM. The immunoSEQ Assay, a bias-controlled multiplex PCR, was used to amplify TCRbeta CDR3 regions from genomic DNA. The paper's data handling went like this. The number of nucleated cells in each sample was estimated from the amplification of reference gene primers within the assay. To quantify the absolute abundance of each unique TCRbeta CDR3 rearrangement, sequence reads were collapsed and filtered. For each sample, productive Simpson clonality was calculated as the square root of Simpson's diversity index across productive rearrangements. As stored in TCRdb, this immuneACCESS dataset retains in-frame rearrangements with V and J assigned. A fraction of the clones does not appear; measured against another copy, unresolved V genes explain less than half of the discrepancy, and the remainder lacks a known reason. The DNA gave D and trimming, while V, J and clone size come from that table. This sample lists approximately 110,000 clones; over 75% were detected once. Less than 40% of the sample lies in the top ten.

Whole blood was collected in K2EDTA tubes by collaborating institutions according to the institutions' own protocols. Collaborator samples were shipped for TCRbeta analysis as frozen whole blood, isolated PBMCs, or DNA extracted from either sample type. The chain is encoded by TRBV28 joined to TRBJ2-7, with TRBD1 perhaps the D gene, on 6 matching bases. Specimen: peripheral blood. The receptor comes from a woman older than 75 with acute or convalescent COVID-19. The nucleotides are TGTGCCAGCAGTTTATGGACAGGTGACAGGAACTTC. It specifies CASSLWTGDRNF.